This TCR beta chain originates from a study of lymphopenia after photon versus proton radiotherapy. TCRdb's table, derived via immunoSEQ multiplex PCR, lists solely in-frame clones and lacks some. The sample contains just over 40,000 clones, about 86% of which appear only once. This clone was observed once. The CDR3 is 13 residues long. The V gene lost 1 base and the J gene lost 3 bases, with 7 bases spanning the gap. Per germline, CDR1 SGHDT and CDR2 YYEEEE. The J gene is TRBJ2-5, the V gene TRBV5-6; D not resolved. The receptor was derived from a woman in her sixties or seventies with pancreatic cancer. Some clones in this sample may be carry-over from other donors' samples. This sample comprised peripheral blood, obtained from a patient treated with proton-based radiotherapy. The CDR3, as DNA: TGTGCCAGCAGCTTGTTCGCAAAAGAGACCCAGTACTTC. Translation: CASSLFAKETQYF.